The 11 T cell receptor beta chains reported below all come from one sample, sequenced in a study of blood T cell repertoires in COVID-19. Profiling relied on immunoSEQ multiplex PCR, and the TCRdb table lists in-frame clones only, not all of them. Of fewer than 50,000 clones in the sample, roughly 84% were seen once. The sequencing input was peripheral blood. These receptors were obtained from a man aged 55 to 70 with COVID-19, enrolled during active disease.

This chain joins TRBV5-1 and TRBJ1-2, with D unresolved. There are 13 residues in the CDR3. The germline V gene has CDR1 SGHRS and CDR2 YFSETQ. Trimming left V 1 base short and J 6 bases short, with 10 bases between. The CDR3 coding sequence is TGCGCCAGCAGCTTGTTTAACGCAGATGGCTACACCTTC. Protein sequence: CASSLFNADGYTF.

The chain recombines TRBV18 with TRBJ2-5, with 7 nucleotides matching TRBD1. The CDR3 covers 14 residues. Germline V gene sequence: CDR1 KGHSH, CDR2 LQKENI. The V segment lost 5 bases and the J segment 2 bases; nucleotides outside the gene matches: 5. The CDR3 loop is CASSGTAIQETQYF. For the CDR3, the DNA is TGTGCCAGCTCAGGGACAGCGATTCAAGAGACCCAGTACTTC.

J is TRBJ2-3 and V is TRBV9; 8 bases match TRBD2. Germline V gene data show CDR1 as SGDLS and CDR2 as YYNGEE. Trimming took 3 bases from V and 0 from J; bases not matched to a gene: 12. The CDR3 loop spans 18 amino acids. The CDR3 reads CASSALVLAGFSTDTQYF. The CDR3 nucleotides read TGTGCCAGCAGCGCCCTCGTCCTAGCGGGCTTTAGCACAGATACGCAGTATTTT.

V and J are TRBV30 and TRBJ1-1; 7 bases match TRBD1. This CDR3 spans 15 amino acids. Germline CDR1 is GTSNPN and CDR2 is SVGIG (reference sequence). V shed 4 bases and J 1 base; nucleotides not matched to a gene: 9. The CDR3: CAWNLPGQRNTEAFF. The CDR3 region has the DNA TGTGCCTGGAACCTACCGGGACAGCGGAACACTGAAGCTTTCTTT.

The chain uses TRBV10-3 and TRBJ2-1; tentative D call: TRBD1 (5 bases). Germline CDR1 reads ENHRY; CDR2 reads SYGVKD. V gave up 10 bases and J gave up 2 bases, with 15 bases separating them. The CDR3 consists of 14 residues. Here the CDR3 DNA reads TGTGCCACTCGTGGGCAGGGCACCTACAATGAGCAGTTCTTC. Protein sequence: CATRGQGTYNEQFF.

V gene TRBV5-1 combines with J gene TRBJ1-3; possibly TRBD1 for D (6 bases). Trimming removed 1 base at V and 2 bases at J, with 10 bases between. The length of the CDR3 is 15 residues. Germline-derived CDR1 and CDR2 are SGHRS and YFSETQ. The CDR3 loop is CASSLISGAGNTIYF. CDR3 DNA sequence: TGCGCCAGCAGCTTGATTTCAGGGGCTGGAAACACCATATATTTT.

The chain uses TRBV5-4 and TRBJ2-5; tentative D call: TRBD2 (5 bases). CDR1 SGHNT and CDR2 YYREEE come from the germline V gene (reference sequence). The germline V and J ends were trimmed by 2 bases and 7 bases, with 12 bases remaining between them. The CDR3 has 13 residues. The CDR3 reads CASSFRTDGTQYF. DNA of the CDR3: TGTGCCAGCAGCTTTAGGACTGACGGGACCCAGTACTTC.

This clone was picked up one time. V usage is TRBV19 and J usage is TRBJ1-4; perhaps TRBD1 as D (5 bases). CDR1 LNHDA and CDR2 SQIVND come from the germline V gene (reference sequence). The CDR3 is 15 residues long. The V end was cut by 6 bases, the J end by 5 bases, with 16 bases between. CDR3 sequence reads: CASRESGGVNEKLFF. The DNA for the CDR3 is TGTGCCAGTAGGGAGTCGGGGGGAGTAAATGAAAAACTGTTTTTT.

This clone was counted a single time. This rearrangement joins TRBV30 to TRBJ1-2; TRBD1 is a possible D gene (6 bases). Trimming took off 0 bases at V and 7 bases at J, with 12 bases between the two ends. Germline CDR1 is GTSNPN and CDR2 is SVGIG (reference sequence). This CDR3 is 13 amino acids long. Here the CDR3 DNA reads TGTGCCTGGAGTGTGCGGCAGGGGAGTGGCTACACCTTC. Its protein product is CAWSVRQGSGYTF.

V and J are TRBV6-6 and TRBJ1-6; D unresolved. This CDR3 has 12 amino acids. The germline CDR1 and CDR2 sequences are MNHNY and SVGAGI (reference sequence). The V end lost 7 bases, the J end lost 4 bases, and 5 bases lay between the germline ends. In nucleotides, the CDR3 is TGTGCCAGCAAGGAGTATAATTCACCCCTCCACTTT. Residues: CASKEYNSPLHF.

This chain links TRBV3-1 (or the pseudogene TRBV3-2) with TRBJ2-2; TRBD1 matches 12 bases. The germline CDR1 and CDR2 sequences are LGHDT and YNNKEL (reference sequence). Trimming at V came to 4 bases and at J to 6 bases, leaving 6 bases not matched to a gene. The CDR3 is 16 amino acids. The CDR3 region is CASSPGQGARAGELFF. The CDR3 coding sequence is TGTGCCAGCAGCCCGGGACAGGGGGCGAGGGCCGGGGAGCTGTTTTTT.